The 6 T cell receptor beta chains reported below all come from one sample, sequenced in a study of T cell responses to AZD1222 COVID-19 vaccine. The protocol was immunoSEQ multiplex PCR, while the TCRdb copy is restricted to in-frame clones and leaves out a portion. The table has fewer than 110,000 clones, about 90% seen once. The sequencing used peripheral blood, collected on day 0 of AZD1222 vaccination. Receptors were obtained from an adult in good health.

This chain connects TRBV4-3 to TRBJ1-1; D possibly corresponds to TRBD1 (6 bases). CDR1 is LGHNA, CDR2 YSLEER, per germline. V dropped 0 bases and J dropped 0 bases, with 14 bases sitting between them. The CDR3 spans 17 residues. CDR3 bases: TGCGCCAGCAGCCAAGATCTCAAAGGACAGCTGAACACTGAAGCTTTCTTT. It is translated as CASSQDLKGQLNTEAFF.

The chain is built from TRBV7-3 and TRBJ1-2; no firm D call. Germline CDR1 is SGHTA and CDR2 is FQGTGA. Between the trimmed V and J ends, which lost 4 bases and 7 bases, there was a span of 16 bases. This CDR3 comprises 14 residues. The CDR3 DNA follows: TGTGCCAGCAGCTCGCTGGGAACGGGGAGTGGCTACACCTTC. The encoded protein is CASSSLGTGSGYTF. The full variable domain, its missing parts supplied by reference TRBV7-3 and TRBJ1-2, is GAGVSQTPSNKVTEKGKYVELRCDPISGHTALYWYRQSLGQGPEFLIYFQGTGAADDSGLPNDRFFAVRPEGSVSTLKIQRTERGDSAVYLCASSSLGTGSGYTFGSGTRLTVV.

The chain is built from TRBV20-1 and TRBJ2-5; D gene uncertain. This CDR3 has 13 residues. Germline V CDR1 and CDR2: DFQATT, SNEGSKA (reference sequence). The ends were cut back, 3 bases at V and 5 bases at J, with 13 bases in the middle. This CDR3 reads CSASGWAEETQYF. CDR3 nucleotides: TGCAGTGCTAGTGGGTGGGCCGAGGAGACCCAGTACTTC.

The chain combines TRBV29-1 with TRBJ1-2, with D possibly being TRBD1 (6 bases). The CDR3 spans 11 residues. With 8 bases removed from V and 6 bases from J, the gap between germline ends came to 13 bases. From germline, CDR1 is SQVTM and CDR2 ANQGSEA. The CDR3 here is CSLRTAHGYTF. The CDR3 coding sequence is TGCAGCTTGAGGACAGCTCATGGCTACACCTTC.

The chain uses TRBV2 and TRBJ1-5; no clear D. V was clipped by 6 bases and J by 0 bases, with 18 bases between them. This CDR3 contains 17 residues. Germline loops: CDR1 SNHLY, CDR2 FYNNEI. CDR3 DNA: TGTGCCAGCAGCGCAACCACCGGTTTTTATAGCAATCAGCCCCAGCATTTT. It codes for CASSATTGFYSNQPQHF.

The rearrangement uses TRBV6-2 or TRBV6-3 and TRBJ1-4, with unresolved D. CDR1 is MNHEY, CDR2 SVGEGT, per germline. There are 15 residues in the CDR3. The germline V and J ends were trimmed by 2 bases and 8 bases, with 15 bases remaining between them. DNA for the CDR3: TGTGCCAGCAGTTACGCTACGGGCGGAGGGGAAAAACTGTTTTTT. Protein sequence: CASSYATGGGEKLFF.